This TCR beta chain was profiled in a study of T cell changes during pregnancy in multiple sclerosis. Clones were read by immunoSEQ multiplex PCR, and TCRdb kept only the in-frame ones, dropping some. The sample lists around 61,000 clones, 91% seen once, with roughly 1.5% in the top ten. The CDR3 loop spans 14 amino acids. Unmatched junction bases numbered 4, after V lost 5 bases and J lost 4 bases. CDR1 SGHTA and CDR2 FQGNSA come from the germline V gene. The chain uses TRBV7-2 and TRBJ1-4; 7 bases match TRBD1. Source: peripheral blood, taken in the third trimester of pregnancy. This clonotype originated in a female donor in good health, enrolled as a control in a pregnancy study. The CDR3 loop is CASSVGQYNEKLFF. CDR3 coding DNA: TGTGCCAGCAGCGTGGGACAGTATAATGAAAAACTGTTTTTT.